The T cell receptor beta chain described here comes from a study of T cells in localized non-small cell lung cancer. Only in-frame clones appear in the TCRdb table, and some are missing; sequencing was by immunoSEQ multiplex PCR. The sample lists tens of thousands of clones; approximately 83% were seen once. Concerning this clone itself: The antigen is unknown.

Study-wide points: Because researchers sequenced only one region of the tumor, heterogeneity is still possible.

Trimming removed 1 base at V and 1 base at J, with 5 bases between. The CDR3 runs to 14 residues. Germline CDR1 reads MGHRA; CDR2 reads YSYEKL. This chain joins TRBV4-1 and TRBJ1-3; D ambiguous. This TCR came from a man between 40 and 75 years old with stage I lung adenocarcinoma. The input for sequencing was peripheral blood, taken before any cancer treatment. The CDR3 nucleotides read TGCGCCAGCAGCCAAGTCGGATCTGGAAACACCATATATTTT. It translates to CASSQVGSGNTIYF.